The clone carrying this T cell receptor beta chain was picked up one time. These data are taken from a study of OX40 agonist ivuxolimab in advanced cancers. Overall study: The patients received ivuxolimab by intravenous route every 2 weeks at 0.01 to 10 mg/kg. With a range of 23 to 79, age averaged approximately 55 years, and about 82% were male.

CDR1 is SGDLS and CDR2 is YYNGEE in the germline V gene. This CDR3 region has 16 residues. Deletions cut 3 bases from V and 1 base from J, with 13 bases between. Method: immunoSEQ multiplex PCR; TCRdb's copy keeps in-frame clones and lacks some. The sample shows around 84,000 clones, around 94% of them seen only once. J is TRBJ2-2 and V is TRBV9, with D perhaps matching TRBD2 (5 bases). The TCR comes from an adult with an advanced solid tumor such as melanoma, head and neck, liver or kidney cancer. Specimen: CD4+ or CD8+ T cells sorted from blood, collected in a trial of the OX40 agonist ivuxolimab. The CDR3 sequence: CASSAPNRGNTGELFF. CDR3 DNA sequence: TGTGCCAGCAGCGCCCCTAATCGGGGGAACACCGGGGAGCTGTTTTTT.